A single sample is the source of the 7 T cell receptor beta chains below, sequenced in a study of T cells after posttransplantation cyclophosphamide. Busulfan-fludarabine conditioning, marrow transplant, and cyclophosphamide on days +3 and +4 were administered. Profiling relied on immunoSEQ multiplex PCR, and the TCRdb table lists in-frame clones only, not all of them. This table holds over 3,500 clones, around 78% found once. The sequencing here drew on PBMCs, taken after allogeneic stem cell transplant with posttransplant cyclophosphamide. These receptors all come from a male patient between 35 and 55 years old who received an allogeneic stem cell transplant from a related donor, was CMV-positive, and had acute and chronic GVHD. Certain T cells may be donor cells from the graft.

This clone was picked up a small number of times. CDR3 DNA sequence: TGTGCCAGCAGTGTCGTCAATCAGCCCCAGCATTTT. Encoded protein: CASSVVNQPQHF. The chain employs TRBV6-1 and TRBJ1-5; D gene ambiguous. Germline CDR1 is MNHNS and CDR2 is SASEGT. The length of the CDR3 is 12 residues. Deletions cut 4 bases from V and 3 bases from J, with 4 bases between.

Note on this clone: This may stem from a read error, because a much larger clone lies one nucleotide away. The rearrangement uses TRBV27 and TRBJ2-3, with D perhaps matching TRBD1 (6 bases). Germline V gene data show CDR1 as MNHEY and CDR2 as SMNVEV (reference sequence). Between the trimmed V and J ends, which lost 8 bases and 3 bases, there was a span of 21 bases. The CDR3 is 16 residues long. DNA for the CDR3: TGTGCCAGCCGTCCCTCTACAGGGATAAAGACAGATACGCAGTATTTT. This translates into CASRPSTGIKTDTQYF.

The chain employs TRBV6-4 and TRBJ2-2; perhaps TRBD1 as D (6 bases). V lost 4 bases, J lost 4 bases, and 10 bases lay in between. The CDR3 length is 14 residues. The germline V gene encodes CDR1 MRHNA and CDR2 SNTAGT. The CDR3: CASSVEDSTGELFF. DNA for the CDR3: TGTGCCAGCAGTGTCGAGGACAGCACCGGGGAGCTGTTTTTT.

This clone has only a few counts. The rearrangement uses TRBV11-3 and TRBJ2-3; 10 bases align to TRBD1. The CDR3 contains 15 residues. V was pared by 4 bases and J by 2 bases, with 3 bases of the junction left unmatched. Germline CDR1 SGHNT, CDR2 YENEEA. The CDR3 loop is CASSYRQGATDTQYF. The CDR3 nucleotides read TGTGCCAGCAGCTACCGACAGGGGGCCACAGATACGCAGTATTTT. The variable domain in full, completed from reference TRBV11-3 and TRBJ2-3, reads EAGVVQSPRYKIIEKKQPVAFWCNPISGHNTLYWYLQNLGQGPELLIRYENEEAVDDSQLPKDRFSAERLKGVDSTLKIQPAELGDSAVYLCASSYRQGATDTQYFGPGTRLTVL.

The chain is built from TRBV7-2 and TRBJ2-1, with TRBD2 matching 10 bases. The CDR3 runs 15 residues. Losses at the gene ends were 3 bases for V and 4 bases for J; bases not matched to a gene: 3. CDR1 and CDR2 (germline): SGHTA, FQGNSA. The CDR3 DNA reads TGTGCCAGCAGCTTCAAGACTAGCGGGTACAATGAGCAGTTCTTC. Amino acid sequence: CASSFKTSGYNEQFF. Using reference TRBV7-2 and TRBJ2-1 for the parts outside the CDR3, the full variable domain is GAGVSQSPSNKVTEKGKDVELRCDPISGHTALYWYRQSLGQGLEFLIYFQGNSAPDKSGLPSDRFSAERTGGSVSTLTIQRTQQEDSAVYLCASSFKTSGYNEQFFGPGTRLTVL.

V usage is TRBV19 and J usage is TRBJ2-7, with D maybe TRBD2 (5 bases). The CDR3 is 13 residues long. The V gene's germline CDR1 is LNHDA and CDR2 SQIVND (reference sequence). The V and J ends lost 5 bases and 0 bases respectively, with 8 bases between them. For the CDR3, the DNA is TGTGCCAGTAGTTGGAGGTCCTCCTACGAGCAGTACTTC. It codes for CASSWRSSYEQYF.

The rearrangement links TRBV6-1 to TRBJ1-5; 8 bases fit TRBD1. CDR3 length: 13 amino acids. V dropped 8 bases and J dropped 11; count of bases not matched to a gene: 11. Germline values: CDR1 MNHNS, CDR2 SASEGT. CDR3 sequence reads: CASSGRGLLTQHF. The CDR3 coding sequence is TGTGCCAGCTCTGGCAGGGGGCTTTTGACCCAGCATTTT.